Reported below is one T cell receptor beta chain. The source of the sample is a study of T cell changes during pregnancy in multiple sclerosis. The CDR3 runs to 17 residues. Sequencing used immunoSEQ multiplex PCR; TCRdb keeps in-frame clones, though not all of them. The data contain roughly 42,000 clones, 91% of them singletons. The input for sequencing was CD4+ T cells from peripheral blood mononuclear cells, taken before pregnancy. The chain couples TRBV21-1 to TRBJ1-4. TRBV21-1 is a known pseudogene. The sequence came from a female donor with multiple sclerosis, enrolled in a pregnancy study. The CDR3 here is CASSKLWTEGRHEKLFF. In nucleotides, the CDR3 is TGTGCCAGCAGCAAGTTGTGGACGGAGGGGAGGCATGAAAAACTGTTTTTT.